This T cell receptor (beta chain) originates from a study of blood T cell repertoires in COVID-19. Study information: The study drew acute and convalescent COVID-19 samples from the United States, Italy and Spain. Nucleic acid was either cDNA or gDNA, and it came from T cells, B-cell-depleted T cells, or PBMCs.

As processed by the authors: The authors estimated nucleated cell counts from reference gene primer amplification. Profiling relied on immunoSEQ multiplex PCR, and the TCRdb table lists in-frame clones only, not all of them. V, J and clone size are taken as reported in that table, and D and trimming were inferred from the DNA itself. The sample lists roughly 140,000 clones, approximately 86% occurring once. From germline, CDR1 is SQVTM and CDR2 ANQGSEA. V was pared by 2 bases and J by 6 bases, with 10 bases between. This CDR3 comprises 12 residues. The V call is TRBV29-1, the J call TRBJ1-2, with D possibly TRBD1 on 6 matching bases. The TCR comes from a woman aged 55-69 years with active or convalescent COVID-19. Source material: peripheral blood. The CDR3 sequence is CSVEYRADGYTF. The CDR3 DNA follows: TGCAGCGTTGAATACAGGGCAGATGGCTACACCTTC.